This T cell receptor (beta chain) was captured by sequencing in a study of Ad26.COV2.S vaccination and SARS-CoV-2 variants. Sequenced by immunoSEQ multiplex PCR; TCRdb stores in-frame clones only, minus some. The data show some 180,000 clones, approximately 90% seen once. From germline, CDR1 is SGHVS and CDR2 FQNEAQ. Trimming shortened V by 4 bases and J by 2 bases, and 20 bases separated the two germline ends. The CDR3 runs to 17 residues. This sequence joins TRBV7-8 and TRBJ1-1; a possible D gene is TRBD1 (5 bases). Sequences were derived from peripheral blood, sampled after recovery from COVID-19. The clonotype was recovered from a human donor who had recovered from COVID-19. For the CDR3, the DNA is TGTGCCAGCAGCTCCGAACAGGAATCTCCCCTCAACACTGAAGCTTTCTTT. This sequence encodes CASSSEQESPLNTEAFF.